Detailed here is one T cell receptor (beta chain). The antigen is unknown. These data belong to a study of T cell responses to AZD1222 COVID-19 vaccine. Study-level points and caveats: Spike was spanned by vaccine-associated CD4 TCRs, with dominance at 160-218 and 743-854.

Clones were read by immunoSEQ multiplex PCR, and TCRdb kept only the in-frame ones, dropping some. This repertoire shows roughly 79,000 clones, about 78% found once; its top ten account for around 21%. The CDR3 covers 11 residues. Trimming took 5 bases from V and 7 from J, leaving 6 bases between them. CDR1 is DFQATT, CDR2 SNEGSKA, per germline (reference sequence). The rearrangement joins TRBV20-1 to TRBJ1-6, with D unclear. This TCR was recovered from an adult in good health. The sample was peripheral blood, taken on day 0 of AZD1222 vaccination. The CDR3 sequence: CSAAENSPLHF. The DNA for the CDR3 is TGCAGTGCTGCTGAAAATTCACCCCTCCACTTT.